Sequencing of this TCR beta chain was carried out in a study of T cell responses to AZD1222 COVID-19 vaccine. Study-wide results and caveats: Repertoires were obtained only post-peak T cell response. Regions 160-218 and 743-854 dominated among vaccine-associated CD4 TCRs spanning spike.

From germline, CDR1 is SGHRS and CDR2 YFSETQ. Trimming cost V 0 bases and J 1 base; bases outside gene matches: 3. The CDR3 has 15 amino acids. A word on this clone: Its specificity is unknown.

Assay: immunoSEQ multiplex PCR; the TCRdb copy retains only in-frame clones and omits some. The sample contains roughly 92,000 clones, 85% to 90% of which appear only once. The chain couples TRBV5-1 to TRBJ2-5; 7 positions match TRBD2. The sequencing here drew on peripheral blood, taken 28 days after the second AZD1222 dose. This TCR derives from an adult who received the AZD1222 COVID-19 vaccine. The CDR3 loop is CASSLAPGGQETQYF. As DNA, the CDR3 is TGCGCCAGCAGCTTGGCCCCGGGGGGCCAAGAGACCCAGTACTTC.